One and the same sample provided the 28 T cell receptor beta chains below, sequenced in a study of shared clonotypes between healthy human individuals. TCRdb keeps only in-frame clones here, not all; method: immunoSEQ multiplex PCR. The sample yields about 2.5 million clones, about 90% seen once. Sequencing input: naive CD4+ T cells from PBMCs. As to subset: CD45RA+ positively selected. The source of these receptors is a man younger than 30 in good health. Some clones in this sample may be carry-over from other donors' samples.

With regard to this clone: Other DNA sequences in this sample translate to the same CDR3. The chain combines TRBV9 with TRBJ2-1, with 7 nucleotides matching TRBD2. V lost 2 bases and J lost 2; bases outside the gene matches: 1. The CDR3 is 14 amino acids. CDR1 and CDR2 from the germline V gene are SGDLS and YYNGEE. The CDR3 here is CASSVGGTYNEQFF. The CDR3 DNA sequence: TGTGCCAGCAGCGTCGGGGGGACCTACAATGAGCAGTTCTTC. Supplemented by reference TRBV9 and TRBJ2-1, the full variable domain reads DSGVTQTPKHLITATGQRVTLRCSPRSGDLSVYWYQQSLDQGLQFLIQYYNGEERAKGNILERFSAQQFPDLHSELNLSSLELGDSALYFCASSVGGTYNEQFFGPGTRLTVL.

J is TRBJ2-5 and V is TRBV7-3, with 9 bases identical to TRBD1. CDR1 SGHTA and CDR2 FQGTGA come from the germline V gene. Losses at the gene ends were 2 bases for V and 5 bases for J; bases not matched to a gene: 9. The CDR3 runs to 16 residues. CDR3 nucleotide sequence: TGTGCCAGCAGCTTAGAGGGAACAGGGGGCATGGAGACCCAGTACTTC. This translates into CASSLEGTGGMETQYF. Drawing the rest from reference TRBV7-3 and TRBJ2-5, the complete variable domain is GAGVSQTPSNKVTEKGKYVELRCDPISGHTALYWYRQSLGQGPEFLIYFQGTGAADDSGLPNDRFFAVRPEGSVSTLKIQRTERGDSAVYLCASSLEGTGGMETQYFGPGTRLLVL.

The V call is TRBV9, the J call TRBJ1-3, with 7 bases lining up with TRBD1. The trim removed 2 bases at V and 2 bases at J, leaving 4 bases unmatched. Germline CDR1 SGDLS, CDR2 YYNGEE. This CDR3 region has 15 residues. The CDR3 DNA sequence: TGTGCCAGCAGCGTCCGCCAGGGGGCTGGAAACACCATATATTTT. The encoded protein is CASSVRQGAGNTIYF.

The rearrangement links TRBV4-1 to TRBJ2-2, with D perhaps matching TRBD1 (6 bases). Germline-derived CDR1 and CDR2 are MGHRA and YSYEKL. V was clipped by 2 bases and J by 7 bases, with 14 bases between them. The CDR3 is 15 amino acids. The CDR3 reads CASSQQGQAIGELFF. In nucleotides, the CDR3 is TGCGCCAGCAGCCAACAGGGACAAGCGATCGGGGAGCTGTTTTTT.

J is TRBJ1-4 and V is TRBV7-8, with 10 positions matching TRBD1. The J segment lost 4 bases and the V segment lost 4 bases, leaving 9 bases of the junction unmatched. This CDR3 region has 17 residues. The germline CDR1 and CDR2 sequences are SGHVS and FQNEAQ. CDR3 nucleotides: TGTGCCAGCAGCTACCCGGGACAGGGGTCTCGTAATGAAAAACTGTTTTTT. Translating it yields CASSYPGQGSRNEKLFF. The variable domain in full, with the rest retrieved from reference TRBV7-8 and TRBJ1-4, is GAGVSQSPRYKVAKRGQDVALRCDPISGHVSLFWYQQALGQGPEFLTYFQNEAQLDKSGLPSDRFFAERPEGSVSTLKIQRTQQEDSAVYLCASSYPGQGSRNEKLFFGSGTQLSVL.

The CDR3 coding sequence is TGTGCCAGCAGTTCATGGAGACGCTCCTACGAGCAGTACTTC. Translation gives CASSSWRRSYEQYF. The J gene is TRBJ2-7, the V gene TRBV27; no clear D gene. V was shortened by 4 bases and J by 0 bases, with 10 bases between the two germline ends. Germline lookup yields CDR1 MNHEY and CDR2 SMNVEV (reference sequence). There are 14 residues in the CDR3.

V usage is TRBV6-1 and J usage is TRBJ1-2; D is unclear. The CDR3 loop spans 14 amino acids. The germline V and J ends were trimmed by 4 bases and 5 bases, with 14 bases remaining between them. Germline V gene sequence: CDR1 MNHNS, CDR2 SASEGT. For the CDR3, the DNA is TGTGCCAGCAGTGCCGGATTCGAGCGGTATGGCTACACCTTC. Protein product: CASSAGFERYGYTF.

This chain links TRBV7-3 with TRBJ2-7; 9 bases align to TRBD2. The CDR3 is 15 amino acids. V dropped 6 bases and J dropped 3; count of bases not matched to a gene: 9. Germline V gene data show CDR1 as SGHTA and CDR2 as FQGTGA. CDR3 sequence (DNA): TGTGCCAGCAGTCAACCGAGCGGGAGGTTCTACGAGCAGTACTTC. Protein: CASSQPSGRFYEQYF.

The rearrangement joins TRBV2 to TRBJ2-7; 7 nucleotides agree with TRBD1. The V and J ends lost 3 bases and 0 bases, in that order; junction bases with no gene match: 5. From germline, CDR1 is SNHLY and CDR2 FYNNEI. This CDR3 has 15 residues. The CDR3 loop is CASSDTGTVSYEQYF. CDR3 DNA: TGTGCCAGCAGTGACACCGGGACAGTCTCCTACGAGCAGTACTTC.

CDR3 nucleotide sequence: TGTGCCAGCAGCACAAGGAGTGGGAACACTGAAGCTTTCTTT. This gives the protein CASSTRSGNTEAFF. V and J are TRBV11-1 and TRBJ1-1; D ambiguous. Germline assignment: CDR1 SGHAT and CDR2 FQDESV (reference sequence). The CDR3 is 14 residues long. V was pared by 5 bases and J by 1 base, with 11 bases between.

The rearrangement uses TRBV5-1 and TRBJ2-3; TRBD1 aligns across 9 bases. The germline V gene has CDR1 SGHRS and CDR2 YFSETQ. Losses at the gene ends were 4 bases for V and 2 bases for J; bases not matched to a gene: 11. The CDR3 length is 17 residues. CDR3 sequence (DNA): TGCGCCAGCAGCGGATTCACAGGGGGCCCCTCCACAGATACGCAGTATTTT. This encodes CASSGFTGGPSTDTQYF.

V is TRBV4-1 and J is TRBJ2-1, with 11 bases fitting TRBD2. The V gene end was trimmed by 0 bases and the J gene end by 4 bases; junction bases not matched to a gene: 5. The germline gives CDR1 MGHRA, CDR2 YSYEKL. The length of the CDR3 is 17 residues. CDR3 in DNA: TGCGCCAGCAGCCAAGATCGCGGGACTAGCGGATACAATGAGCAGTTCTTC. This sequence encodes CASSQDRGTSGYNEQFF.

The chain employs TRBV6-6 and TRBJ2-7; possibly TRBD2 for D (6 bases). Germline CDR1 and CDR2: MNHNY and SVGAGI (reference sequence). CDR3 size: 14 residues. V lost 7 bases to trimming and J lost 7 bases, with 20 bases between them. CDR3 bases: TGTGCCAGCACTCCACTAGCAGGCATAGGGGAGCAGTACTTC. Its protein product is CASTPLAGIGEQYF.

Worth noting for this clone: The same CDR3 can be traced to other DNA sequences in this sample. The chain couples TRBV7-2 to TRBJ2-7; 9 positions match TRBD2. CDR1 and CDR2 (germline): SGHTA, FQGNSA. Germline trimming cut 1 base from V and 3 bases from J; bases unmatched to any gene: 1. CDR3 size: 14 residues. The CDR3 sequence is CASSLGAGGYEQYF. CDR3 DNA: TGTGCCAGCAGCTTAGGAGCGGGAGGCTACGAGCAGTACTTC.

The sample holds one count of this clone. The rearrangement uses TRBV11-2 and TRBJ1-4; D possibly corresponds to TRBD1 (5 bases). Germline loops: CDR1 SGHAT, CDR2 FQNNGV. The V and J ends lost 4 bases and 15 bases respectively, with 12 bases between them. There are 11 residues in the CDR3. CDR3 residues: CASSSTDSVFF. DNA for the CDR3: TGTGCCAGCAGCTCGACAGATTCGGTGTTTTTT.

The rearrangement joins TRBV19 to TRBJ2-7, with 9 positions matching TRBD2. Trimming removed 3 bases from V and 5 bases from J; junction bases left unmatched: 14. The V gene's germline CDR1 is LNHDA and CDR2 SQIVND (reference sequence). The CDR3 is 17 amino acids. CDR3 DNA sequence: TGTGCCAGTAGTATCGGAGGTATAGCGGGAGCAGGCAACGAGCAGTACTTC. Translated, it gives CASSIGGIAGAGNEQYF.

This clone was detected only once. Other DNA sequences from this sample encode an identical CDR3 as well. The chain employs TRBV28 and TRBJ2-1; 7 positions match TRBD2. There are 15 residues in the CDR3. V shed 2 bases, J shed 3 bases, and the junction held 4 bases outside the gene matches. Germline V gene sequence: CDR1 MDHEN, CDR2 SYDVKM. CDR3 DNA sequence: TGTGCCAGCAGTTTACCGAGCGGGAACTACAATGAGCAGTTCTTC. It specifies CASSLPSGNYNEQFF.

For the CDR3, the DNA is TGCGCCAGCAGCTTGGAGGCCCCGACAGGGGGCGAGACCCAGTACTTC. Encoded protein: CASSLEAPTGGETQYF. This chain links TRBV5-1 with TRBJ2-5; 10 nucleotides line up with TRBD1. CDR1 is SGHRS, CDR2 YFSETQ, per germline. The CDR3 runs to 16 residues. The V gene end was trimmed by 0 bases and the J gene end by 5 bases; junction bases not matched to a gene: 7.

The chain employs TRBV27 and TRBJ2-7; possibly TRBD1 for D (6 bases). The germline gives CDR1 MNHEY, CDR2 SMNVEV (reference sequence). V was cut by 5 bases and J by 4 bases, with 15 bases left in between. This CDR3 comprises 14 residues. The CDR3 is CASSIPGRGYEQYF. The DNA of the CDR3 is TGTGCCAGCAGTATCCCAGGAAGGGGGTACGAGCAGTACTTC.

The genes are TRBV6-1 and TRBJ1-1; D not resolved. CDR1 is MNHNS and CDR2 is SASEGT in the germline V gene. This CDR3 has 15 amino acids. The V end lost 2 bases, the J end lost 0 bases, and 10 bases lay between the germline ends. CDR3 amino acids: CASSESAGLNTEAFF. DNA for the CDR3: TGTGCCAGCAGTGAATCGGCTGGGTTGAACACTGAAGCTTTCTTT.

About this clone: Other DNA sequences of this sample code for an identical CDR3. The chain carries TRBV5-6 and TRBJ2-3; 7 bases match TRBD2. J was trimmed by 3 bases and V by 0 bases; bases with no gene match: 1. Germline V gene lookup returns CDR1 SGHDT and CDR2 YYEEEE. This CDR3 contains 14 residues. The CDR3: CASSLGGGTDTQYF. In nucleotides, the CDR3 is TGTGCCAGCAGCTTGGGGGGAGGGACAGATACGCAGTATTTT.

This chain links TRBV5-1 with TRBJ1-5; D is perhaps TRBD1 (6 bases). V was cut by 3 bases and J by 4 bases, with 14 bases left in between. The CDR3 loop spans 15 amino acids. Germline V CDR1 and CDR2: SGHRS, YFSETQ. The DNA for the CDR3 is TGCGCCAGCAGCTGGGGGGGGCAGCCTAATCAGCCCCAGCATTTT. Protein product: CASSWGGQPNQPQHF.

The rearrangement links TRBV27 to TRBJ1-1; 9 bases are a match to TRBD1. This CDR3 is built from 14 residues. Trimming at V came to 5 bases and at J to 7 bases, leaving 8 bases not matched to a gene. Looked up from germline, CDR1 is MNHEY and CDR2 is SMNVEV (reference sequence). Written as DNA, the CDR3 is TGTGCCAGCAGTCCATGGGACAGGGTGGGTGAAGCTTTCTTT. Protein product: CASSPWDRVGEAFF.

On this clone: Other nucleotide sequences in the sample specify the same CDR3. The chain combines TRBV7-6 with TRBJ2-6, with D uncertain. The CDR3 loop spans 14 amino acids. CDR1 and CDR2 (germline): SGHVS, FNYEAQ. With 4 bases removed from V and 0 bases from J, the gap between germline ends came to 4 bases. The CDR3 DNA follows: TGTGCCAGCAGCTCTAGCTCTGGGGCCAACGTCCTGACTTTC. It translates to CASSSSSGANVLTF.

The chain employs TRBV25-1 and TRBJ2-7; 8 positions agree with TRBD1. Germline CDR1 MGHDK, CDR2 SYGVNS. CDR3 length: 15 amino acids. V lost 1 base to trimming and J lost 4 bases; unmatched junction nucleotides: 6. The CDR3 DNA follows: TGTGCCAGCAGTGAATTTGGCAGGGGGCCTTACGAGCAGTACTTC. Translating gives CASSEFGRGPYEQYF.

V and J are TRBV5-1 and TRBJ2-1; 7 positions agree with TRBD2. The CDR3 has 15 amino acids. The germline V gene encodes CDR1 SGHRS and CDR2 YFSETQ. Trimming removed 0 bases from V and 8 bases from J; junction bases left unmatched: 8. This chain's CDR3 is CASSLAGGRGDEQFF. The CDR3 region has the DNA TGCGCCAGCAGCTTGGCGGGCGGGAGAGGCGATGAGCAGTTCTTC. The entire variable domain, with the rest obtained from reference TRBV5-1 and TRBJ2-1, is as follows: KAGVTQTPRYLIKTRGQQVTLSCSPISGHRSVSWYQQTPGQGLQFLFEYFSETQRNKGNFPGRFSGRQFSNSRSEMNVSTLELGDSALYLCASSLAGGRGDEQFFGPGTRLTVL.

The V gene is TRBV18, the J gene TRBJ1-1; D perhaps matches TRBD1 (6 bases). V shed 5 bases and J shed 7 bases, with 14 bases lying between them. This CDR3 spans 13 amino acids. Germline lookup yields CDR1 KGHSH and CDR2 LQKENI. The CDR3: CASSEGVLGEAFF. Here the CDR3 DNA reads TGTGCCAGCTCAGAGGGGGTGCTCGGTGAAGCTTTCTTT.

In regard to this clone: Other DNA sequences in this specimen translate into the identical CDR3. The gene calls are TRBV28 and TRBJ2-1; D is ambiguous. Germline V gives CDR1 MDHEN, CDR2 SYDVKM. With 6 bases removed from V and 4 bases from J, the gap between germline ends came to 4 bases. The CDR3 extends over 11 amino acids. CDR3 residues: CASRSYNEQFF. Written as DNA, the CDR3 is TGTGCCAGCAGGAGTTACAATGAGCAGTTCTTC. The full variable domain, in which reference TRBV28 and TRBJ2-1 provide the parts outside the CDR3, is DVKVTQSSRYLVKRTGEKVFLECVQDMDHENMFWYRQDPGLGLRLIYFSYDVKMKEKGDIPEGYSVSREKKERFSLILESASTNQTSMYLCASRSYNEQFFGPGTRLTVL.